Described below is a single T cell receptor beta chain sequence and its context. Its antigen is currently not known. Base-call qualities are not available, and no considerably larger clone is one nucleotide away. This sample was included in a study of post-analysis software for immune sequencing data (dated by TCRdb to about 2015). Background on the whole study: Recorded disease courses included relapsing-remitting, secondary progressive and progressive-relapsing multiple sclerosis, with some patients lacking subtype annotation. The patient repertoires were set against under 12 previously published healthy control repertoires from donors whose ages ranged from about 6 to 26 years. A subset of samples was prepared in parallel using single-end sample barcoding, then pooled and co-amplified after Illumina adapter ligation.

Libraries were made using PCR. Sequencing relied on an Illumina HiSeq 2500. Unique molecular identifiers were incorporated into TCR beta cDNA libraries to reduce PCR and sequencing biases. Every 1 to 10 million input T cells yielded approximately 500,000 cDNA molecules, meaning each molecule approximated one T cell. Patient libraries were prepared and sequenced with the same protocol used for the earlier healthy control dataset. Within a given batch, samples were prepared together, multiplexed and sequenced on the same HiSeq lane. The authors processed their data as follows. MIGEC was used to process the raw barcoded reads, and molecular identifier groups with only a single read were discarded before consensus assembly and CDR3 extraction. VDJtools was used for post-analysis of the clonotype tables, with diversity normalized by down-sampling every dataset to the smallest sample size. Repertoire overlap clustering matched CDR3 amino acid but not nucleotide sequences to correct batch-related cross-sample contamination. TCRdb reworked the public reads: Q25 trimming with fastp, MiXCR clone assembly, productive beta chains retained. Here each entry gathers all rows of one CDR3 protein and keeps the most common genes and DNA. The V and J calls here are based on TCRdb, not the publication. The sample yields about 820,000 distinct CDR3 sequences; under 70% were counted once. In total, the top ten clones hold roughly 4.4% of the sample.

The investigation overall reported the following: Strong co-clustering of samples prepared in the same batch was shown by direct clustering with F measure, prompting a batch-effect correction. The multiple sclerosis patient group was slightly younger than the control group. Normalized Chao1 diversity was significantly lower in multiple sclerosis patients than controls, suggesting substantial peripheral T-cell clonal expansion. Significantly higher frequencies in patients than in controls were found for roughly 5 TRBV segments, including TRBV5-6, TRBV5-1 and TRBV20-1.

The germline V gene sets CDR1 to SQVTM and CDR2 to ANQGSEA. The V end gives up 4 bases and the J end 9 bases, leaving 12 bases in the junction not matched to a gene. The CDR3 covers 14 residues, taking in both the cysteine and the phenylalanine. This entry keeps only the CDR3 DNA: 42 bases, framed from base 1. TCR beta repertoires were profiled from peripheral blood of roughly twelve young patients with multiple sclerosis to demonstrate the VDJtools post-analysis software. The multiple sclerosis patients were children and adolescents between about 6 and 16 years of age. The chain couples TRBV29-1 to TRBJ2-1; 7 central nucleotides agree with TRBD1. Sequencing was done on a sample of blood. This TCR derives from a girl aged 10-17 years with multiple sclerosis. The CDR3 has the sequence CSVVGTVTKGEQFF. DNA sequence: TGCAGCGTTGTAGGGACAGTTACAAAGGGTGAGCAGTTCTTC.